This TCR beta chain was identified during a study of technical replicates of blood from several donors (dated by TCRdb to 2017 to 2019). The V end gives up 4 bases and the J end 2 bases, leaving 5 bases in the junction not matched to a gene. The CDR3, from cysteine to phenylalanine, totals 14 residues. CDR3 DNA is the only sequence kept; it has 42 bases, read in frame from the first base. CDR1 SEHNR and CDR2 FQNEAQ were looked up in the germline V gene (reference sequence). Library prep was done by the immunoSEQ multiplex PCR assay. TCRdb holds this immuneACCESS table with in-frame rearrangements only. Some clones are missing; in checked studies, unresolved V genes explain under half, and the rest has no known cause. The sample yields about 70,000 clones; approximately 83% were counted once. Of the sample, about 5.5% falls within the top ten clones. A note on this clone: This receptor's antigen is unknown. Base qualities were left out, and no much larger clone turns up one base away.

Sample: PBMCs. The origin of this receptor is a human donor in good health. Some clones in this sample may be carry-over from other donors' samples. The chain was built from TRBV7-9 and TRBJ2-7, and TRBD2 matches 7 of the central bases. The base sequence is TGTGCCAGCAGCTCTAGCGGTTCTACCTACGAGCAGTACTTC. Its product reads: CASSSSGSTYEQYF.